Reported below is one TCR beta chain. The record originates from a study of blood T cell repertoires in COVID-19. Looking at the study overall: Sources were T cells, B-cell-depleted T cells, or PBMCs; the material itself was cDNA or gDNA.

Living in 25 or so US areas, the participants were between roughly 18 and 95 years of age. The germline gives CDR1 MNHEY, CDR2 SVGAGI. The CDR3 totals 15 residues. In the original processing: Amplification of reference gene primers provided the estimated nucleated cell counts. Measured with immunoSEQ multiplex PCR; TCRdb has only the in-frame clones, and not every one. That table is the source of V, J and clone size, and D and trimming were worked out from the DNA. The table has 200,000 or so clones, about 80% seen once. V gene TRBV6-5 combines with J gene TRBJ2-5; a possible D gene is TRBD1 (6 bases). The clonotype originates from a woman aged 35 to 49 with acute COVID-19. The specimen was PBMCs or T cells enriched from blood (not recorded which). The CDR3 DNA is TGTGTCGCTACCCTTCCCGTGGGGGCTAGAGAGACCCAGTACTTC. This sequence encodes CVATLPVGARETQYF.